This record looks at one T cell receptor (beta chain) sequence and its context. Its cognate antigen is unknown. Patients aged 18 to 65 had newly diagnosed hyperthyroidism that had lasted under 2 months. Patients having uncontrolled infection, another autoimmune disease, pregnancy or lactation were not included. Out of about 10 ml of fresh peripheral blood came the PBMCs. These data belong to a study of T cells in Graves' hyperthyroidism and ophthalmopathy. General observations from the study: The model identified upcoming ophthalmopathy a median approximately six months ahead of onset.

There were TCR beta CDR3 regions amplified from RNA transcripts. First-round RT-PCR targeting the TCR CDR3 was performed with the HTBI primer set. Each CDR3 protein is one row after TCRdb ran MiXCR on the multiplex PCR reads. The data hold around 340,000 distinct CDR3 sequences, with 16% observed a single time. The sequenced sample was blood. The sequence was obtained from a man in his thirties or forties with Graves' hyperthyroidism.

The CDR3 loop is CASRRAARQPSTDTQYF. CDR3 coding DNA: TGTGCCAGCAGGAGGGCCGCTCGACAGCCTAGCACAGATACGCAGTATTTT. The V gene is TRBV19, the J gene TRBJ2-3, with D maybe TRBD2 (6 bases). CDR3 length: 17 amino acids. The V end lost 9 bases, the J end lost 0 bases, and 22 bases lay between the germline ends. The germline V gene has CDR1 LNHDA and CDR2 SQIVND (reference sequence).